This is a list of T cell receptor beta chains from one sample in a study of blood T cell repertoires in COVID-19. Method: immunoSEQ multiplex PCR; TCRdb's copy keeps in-frame clones and lacks some. Of about 73,000 clones listed, over 70% are singletons. Sample: peripheral blood. The receptors originated from a man older than 75 with active or convalescent COVID-19. The CDR3 runs from the conserved cysteine through the conserved F or W. Fields, in order: D gene, clone size, J gene, V gene, CDR3 DNA, CDR3 protein. The D gene is left open where the match is weak. The size of a clone is reported for some rows only, either as once, few or many, or as a class for expanded clones.

D gene: -
clone size: -
J gene: TRBJ1-1
V gene: TRBV29-1
CDR3 DNA: TGCAGCGTGGACACCCACACTGAAGCTTTCTTT
CDR3 protein: CSVDTHTEAFF

D gene: TRBD2
clone size: -
J gene: TRBJ2-3
V gene: TRBV30
CDR3 DNA: TGTGCCTGGAGTGGGGCTAGCGGGAGGGGCACAGATACGCAGTATTTT
CDR3 protein: CAWSGASGRGTDTQYF

D gene: -
clone size: -
J gene: TRBJ1-5
V gene: TRBV9
CDR3 DNA: TGTGCCAGCAGCGTCGAGGTTTCTAGCAATCAGCCCCAGCATTTT
CDR3 protein: CASSVEVSSNQPQHF

D gene: TRBD1
clone size: -
J gene: TRBJ1-5
V gene: TRBV28
CDR3 DNA: TGTGCCAGCAGTTTAGAAGACAGGGGCAATCAGCCCCAGCATTTT
CDR3 protein: CASSLEDRGNQPQHF

D gene: TRBD2
clone size: -
J gene: TRBJ2-5
V gene: TRBV27
CDR3 DNA: TGTGCCAGCAGTTTAGGTGCGGGGGTTGAGACCCAGTACTTC
CDR3 protein: CASSLGAGVETQYF

D gene: TRBD2
clone size: -
J gene: TRBJ2-2
V gene: TRBV4-2
CDR3 DNA: TGTGCCAGCAGCCAAGTCACTAGCGGGAGGAGCACCGGGGAGCTGTTTTTT
CDR3 protein: CASSQVTSGRSTGELFF

D gene: -
clone size: -
J gene: TRBJ2-2
V gene: TRBV6-5
CDR3 DNA: TGTGCCAGCAGTTACGGTATCGAGAGAAACACCGGGGAGCTGTTTTTT
CDR3 protein: CASSYGIERNTGELFF

D gene: TRBD2
clone size: -
J gene: TRBJ2-3
V gene: TRBV5-1
CDR3 DNA: TGCGCCAGCAGTCAGGGACTAGCGACAGATACGCAGTATTTT
CDR3 protein: CASSQGLATDTQYF

D gene: -
clone size: once
J gene: TRBJ2-1
V gene: TRBV7-9
CDR3 DNA: TGTGCCAGCAGCCCGACAGGGTCGGGAGCGGTCGGTGAGCAGTTCTTC
CDR3 protein: CASSPTGSGAVGEQFF

D gene: TRBD2
clone size: -
J gene: TRBJ2-1
V gene: TRBV30
CDR3 DNA: TGTGCCTGGAGTGTTTTGGCGGGGGGGGTCAATGAGCAGTTCTTC
CDR3 protein: CAWSVLAGGVNEQFF

D gene: -
clone size: -
J gene: TRBJ1-1
V gene: TRBV28
CDR3 DNA: TGTGCCAGCAGCCTCGTTTGGGGCGAGGACACTGAAGCTTTCTTT
CDR3 protein: CASSLVWGEDTEAFF

D gene: TRBD2
clone size: -
J gene: TRBJ2-3
V gene: TRBV9
CDR3 DNA: TGTGCCAGCACCATGGGGGGGAGTGGAGATACGCAGTATTTT
CDR3 protein: CASTMGGSGDTQYF

D gene: TRBD2
clone size: -
J gene: TRBJ2-3
V gene: TRBV5-4
CDR3 DNA: TGTGCCAGCAGCTTGGGCGGGGGGGTCGGCTCAGATACGCAGTATTTT
CDR3 protein: CASSLGGGVGSDTQYF

D gene: -
clone size: few
J gene: TRBJ1-6
V gene: TRBV7-2
CDR3 DNA: TGTGCCAGCAGCTTCAGCTCCTATAATTCACCCCTCCACTTT
CDR3 protein: CASSFSSYNSPLHF

D gene: -
clone size: -
J gene: TRBJ1-2
V gene: TRBV10-3
CDR3 DNA: TGTGCCATCAGGGGCCCCAGGGCCGGGGGCTACACCTTC
CDR3 protein: CAIRGPRAGGYTF

D gene: TRBD1
clone size: -
J gene: TRBJ1-2
V gene: TRBV19
CDR3 DNA: TGTGCCAGTAGTGTCGGGACAGGGAGGTATGGCTACACCTTC
CDR3 protein: CASSVGTGRYGYTF

D gene: -
clone size: -
J gene: TRBJ1-4
V gene: TRBV5-1
CDR3 DNA: TGCGCCAGCAGCAAGGAACAGGGTCGGGACGAAAAACTGTTTTTT
CDR3 protein: CASSKEQGRDEKLFF

D gene: -
clone size: -
J gene: TRBJ2-7
V gene: TRBV21-1
CDR3 DNA: TGTGCCAGCAGCAAATGCGGAAGGGGCTCCTACGAGCAGTACTTC
CDR3 protein: CASSKCGRGSYEQYF

D gene: -
clone size: -
J gene: TRBJ2-3
V gene: TRBV5-6
CDR3 DNA: TGTGCCAGCAGCTTGGTCAGGGGTAATACGCAGTATTTT
CDR3 protein: CASSLVRGNTQYF

D gene: -
clone size: -
J gene: TRBJ2-1
V gene: TRBV24-1
CDR3 DNA: TGTGCCACCAGCCGGGACTGGGGGGACAATGAGCAGTTCTTC
CDR3 protein: CATSRDWGDNEQFF

D gene: TRBD2
clone size: -
J gene: TRBJ2-7
V gene: TRBV2
CDR3 DNA: TGTGCCAGCAGACCGGGACTAGACCCCTACGAGCAGTACTTC
CDR3 protein: CASRPGLDPYEQYF

D gene: -
clone size: -
J gene: TRBJ1-1
V gene: TRBV28
CDR3 DNA: TGTGCCAGCAGTAGACAGGATGTCCCTACTGAAGCTTTCTTT
CDR3 protein: CASSRQDVPTEAFF

D gene: -
clone size: once
J gene: TRBJ2-5
V gene: TRBV10-3
CDR3 DNA: TGTGCCATCAGTGAGTCCTTAGCTTCCGAGACCCAGTACTTC
CDR3 protein: CAISESLASETQYF

D gene: -
clone size: -
J gene: TRBJ2-7
V gene: TRBV11-3
CDR3 DNA: TGTGCCAGCAGTTTTCGCGGGGTTCCCGAGCAGTACTTC
CDR3 protein: CASSFRGVPEQYF

D gene: TRBD2
clone size: -
J gene: TRBJ2-3
V gene: TRBV28
CDR3 DNA: TGTGCCAGCAGCTCCAGGCGGGAGGGCCCAGATACGCAGTATTTT
CDR3 protein: CASSSRREGPDTQYF

D gene: TRBD1
clone size: -
J gene: TRBJ2-7
V gene: TRBV30
CDR3 DNA: TGTGCCTGGAGTGCGTGGACCGGGACAGGGGGCAAGTACTTC
CDR3 protein: CAWSAWTGTGGKYF

D gene: -
clone size: -
J gene: TRBJ1-5
V gene: TRBV15
CDR3 DNA: TGTGCCACCAGCCTCGACAGGAATTACAATCAGCCCCAGCATTTT
CDR3 protein: CATSLDRNYNQPQHF

D gene: -
clone size: -
J gene: TRBJ1-5
V gene: TRBV11-2
CDR3 DNA: TGTGCCAGCAGCCTAGGGGAGGGAGGCAATCAGCCCCAGCATTTT
CDR3 protein: CASSLGEGGNQPQHF

D gene: TRBD2
clone size: -
J gene: TRBJ2-3
V gene: TRBV11-3
CDR3 DNA: TGTGCCAGCAGCTTAGAGGGGACTAGTTCAGATACGCAGTATTTT
CDR3 protein: CASSLEGTSSDTQYF

D gene: -
clone size: -
J gene: TRBJ1-3
V gene: TRBV30
CDR3 DNA: TGTGCCTGGAGGCGTTTCACGAGGATCTCTGGAAACACCATATATTTT
CDR3 protein: CAWRRFTRISGNTIYF

D gene: TRBD1
clone size: -
J gene: TRBJ2-1
V gene: TRBV7-9
CDR3 DNA: TGTGCCAGCAGCTTAGCCCCGAAAGGACAGGGGAACGACAATGAGCAGTTCTTC
CDR3 protein: CASSLAPKGQGNDNEQFF

D gene: -
clone size: -
J gene: TRBJ1-2
V gene: TRBV20-1
CDR3 DNA: TGCAGTGTCCACGAGGGCGGAGGCTACACCTTC
CDR3 protein: CSVHEGGGYTF

D gene: -
clone size: -
J gene: TRBJ2-7
V gene: TRBV10-2
CDR3 DNA: TGCGCCAGCAGCATGGGAGGATCCAACTACGAGCAGTACTTC
CDR3 protein: CASSMGGSNYEQYF

D gene: TRBD2
clone size: -
J gene: TRBJ2-3
V gene: TRBV7-9
CDR3 DNA: TGTGCCAGCAGCTTAGGGACTAGCGGTGATACGCAGTATTTT
CDR3 protein: CASSLGTSGDTQYF

D gene: TRBD1
clone size: few
J gene: TRBJ1-6
V gene: TRBV13
CDR3 DNA: TGTGCCAGCAGCACCAGGGACAGGTTTTTGTATAATTCACCCCTCCACTTT
CDR3 protein: CASSTRDRFLYNSPLHF

D gene: TRBD2
clone size: -
J gene: TRBJ2-3
V gene: TRBV10-3
CDR3 DNA: TGTGCCATCAGTGATGGTCTAGCGGGGAAAGGTGATACGCAGTATTTT
CDR3 protein: CAISDGLAGKGDTQYF

D gene: -
clone size: -
J gene: TRBJ1-1
V gene: TRBV5-1
CDR3 DNA: TGCGCCAGCAGCTTGGGGGGCTGGGGGAACACTGAAGCTTTCTTT
CDR3 protein: CASSLGGWGNTEAFF

D gene: TRBD1
clone size: -
J gene: TRBJ1-6
V gene: TRBV11-2
CDR3 DNA: TGTGCCAGCAGCGGGAGGGACAGGAGCTCCTATAATTCACCCCTCCACTTT
CDR3 protein: CASSGRDRSSYNSPLHF

D gene: -
clone size: -
J gene: TRBJ2-3
V gene: TRBV6-1
CDR3 DNA: TGTGCCAGCAGTGAAGTGAGCTGGTCAAGCACAGATACGCAGTATTTT
CDR3 protein: CASSEVSWSSTDTQYF

D gene: -
clone size: -
J gene: TRBJ1-2
V gene: TRBV5-5
CDR3 DNA: TGTGCCAGCAGTCCCGAGCATGCTAAGATCTATGGCTACACCTTC
CDR3 protein: CASSPEHAKIYGYTF

D gene: TRBD1
clone size: -
J gene: TRBJ1-2
V gene: TRBV25-1
CDR3 DNA: TGTGCCAGCAGTAGATCCCGGGACAGGGGATATGGCTACACCTTC
CDR3 protein: CASSRSRDRGYGYTF

D gene: TRBD1
clone size: -
J gene: TRBJ1-2
V gene: TRBV15
CDR3 DNA: TGTGCCACCAGCAGGGTGACAGGGGGCGACTATGGCTACACCTTC
CDR3 protein: CATSRVTGGDYGYTF

D gene: TRBD1
clone size: -
J gene: TRBJ1-1
V gene: TRBV5-6
CDR3 DNA: TGTGCCAGCAGCATCGGGACAGGTGGTTTGACTTTCTTT
CDR3 protein: CASSIGTGGLTFF

D gene: -
clone size: -
J gene: TRBJ2-7
V gene: TRBV5-1
CDR3 DNA: TGCGCCAGCAGAAGGGGACAAAGCTCCTACGAGCAGTACTTC
CDR3 protein: CASRRGQSSYEQYF

D gene: -
clone size: -
J gene: TRBJ2-3
V gene: TRBV7-2
CDR3 DNA: TGTGCCAGCAGCTTAGTGGGGGCCACAGATACGCAGTATTTT
CDR3 protein: CASSLVGATDTQYF

D gene: -
clone size: -
J gene: TRBJ1-5
V gene: TRBV27
CDR3 DNA: TGTGCCAGCAGCAGGAAAGATAATCAGCCCCAGCATTTT
CDR3 protein: CASSRKDNQPQHF

D gene: TRBD1
clone size: once
J gene: TRBJ1-5
V gene: TRBV2
CDR3 DNA: TGTGCCAGCGATAGACAGGGGAGTCAGCCCCAGCATTTT
CDR3 protein: CASDRQGSQPQHF

D gene: -
clone size: -
J gene: TRBJ2-3
V gene: TRBV3-1/TRBV3-2
CDR3 DNA: TGTGCCAGCAGCCAAGGAAAATCGGTCTCTAGCACAGATACGCAGTATTTT
CDR3 protein: CASSQGKSVSSTDTQYF

D gene: -
clone size: -
J gene: TRBJ2-7
V gene: TRBV5-6
CDR3 DNA: TGTGCCGGCAGCCCCAGAGAGCGTCTACCCGTTGGGGAGCAGTACTTC
CDR3 protein: CAGSPRERLPVGEQYF

D gene: TRBD1
clone size: -
J gene: TRBJ2-7
V gene: TRBV2
CDR3 DNA: TGTGCCAGCAGAGTGGAAGGGGGCAAGTACGAGCAGTACTTC
CDR3 protein: CASRVEGGKYEQYF

D gene: -
clone size: -
J gene: TRBJ2-1
V gene: TRBV6-5
CDR3 DNA: TGTGCCAGCAGCCTCCAGGGAAATGAGCAGTTCTTC
CDR3 protein: CASSLQGNEQFF